A single sample gave rise to the 14 T cell receptor beta chains below, sequenced in a study of shared clonotypes between healthy human individuals. Data came from immunoSEQ multiplex PCR; TCRdb stores just in-frame clones and leaves some out. The sample lists about 2.2 million clones, approximately 94% seen once, with under 2% in the top ten. Cells designated naive CD8 were CD45RO-negative and were positively selected for CCR7, with terminally differentiated effector memory CD45RA+ cells excluded. The sequencing sample was made of naive CD8+ T cells from PBMCs. These receptors were taken from a man aged 18 to 30 in good health. Some clones in this sample may be carry-over from other donors' samples.

This clone is a singleton in its sample. The rearrangement links TRBV5-6 to TRBJ1-2; D remains unclear. Per germline, CDR1 SGHDT and CDR2 YYEEEE. This CDR3 contains 14 residues. The V gene lost 3 bases and the J gene lost 4 bases, with 13 bases spanning the gap. CDR3 residues: CASSSFPRSYGYTF. The CDR3 bases are TGTGCCAGCAGCTCCTTCCCCCGGTCCTATGGCTACACCTTC.

The rearrangement joins TRBV9 to TRBJ2-3; weak D call: TRBD2 (5 bases). From germline, CDR1 is SGDLS and CDR2 YYNGEE. Trimming left V 3 bases short and J 0 bases short, with 8 bases between. The CDR3 consists of 14 residues. For the CDR3, the DNA is TGTGCCAGCAGCGACCCGGGGAGCACAGATACGCAGTATTTT. Residues: CASSDPGSTDTQYF.

This clone came up a few times. The chain has TRBV19 and TRBJ1-2; D remains unclear. The V gene's germline CDR1 is LNHDA and CDR2 SQIVND (reference sequence). Trimming removed 7 bases at V and 8 bases at J, with 20 bases between. This CDR3 has 14 residues. CDR3 in DNA: TGTGCCAGTATGAGAAGACCCGGAGGAGGGGGCTACACCTTC. Protein sequence: CASMRRPGGGGYTF.

The rearrangement uses TRBV29-1 and TRBJ2-2, with TRBD2 as a possible D gene (6 bases). This CDR3 has 15 residues. The V and J ends lost 6 bases and 1 base respectively, with 15 bases between them. Germline CDR1 reads SQVTM; CDR2 reads ANQGSEA. The CDR3 spells CSVVSGGRNTGELFF. For the CDR3, the DNA is TGCAGCGTGGTCTCCGGAGGGAGGAACACCGGGGAGCTGTTTTTT.

The chain recombines TRBV7-8 with TRBJ2-3; D tentatively fits TRBD1 or TRBD2 (5 bases each). CDR3 length equals 18 residues. V was cut by 0 bases and J by 1 base, with 17 bases left in between. CDR1 and CDR2 from the germline V gene are SGHVS and FQNEAQ. As DNA, the CDR3 is TGTGCCAGCAGCTTAGCTCTCCCGAGGGGTCCAGGCACAGATACGCAGTATTTT. Translation gives CASSLALPRGPGTDTQYF.

The chain uses TRBV28 and TRBJ2-7, with TRBD2 matching over 9 bases. The germline V gene has CDR1 MDHEN and CDR2 SYDVKM. V shed 7 bases and J 2 bases; nucleotides not matched to a gene: 18. This CDR3 is built from 18 residues. CDR3 bases: TGTGCCAGCACCGTGACTGGCGGGAGGGCCGGGTCCCCCTACGAGCAGTACTTC. Amino acids: CASTVTGGRAGSPYEQYF.

The genes are TRBV18 and TRBJ2-7; a possible D gene is TRBD2 (5 bases). Trimming took 6 bases from V and 3 from J, leaving 6 bases between them. Germline V lookup: CDR1 KGHSH, CDR2 LQKENI. The CDR3 is made up of 11 amino acids. The CDR3 loop reads CASSRDYEQYF. The DNA of the CDR3 is TGTGCCAGCTCCCGGGACTACGAGCAGTACTTC.

This chain uses TRBV15 with TRBJ2-7; D ambiguous. The CDR3 is 13 residues long. Trimming pared 5 bases from V and 5 bases from J, leaving 13 bases between. Germline V gene data show CDR1 as LNHNV and CDR2 as YYDKDF (reference sequence). The CDR3 loop reads CATSFGLRDEQYF. In DNA form, the CDR3 reads TGTGCCACCAGCTTCGGGCTTCGGGACGAGCAGTACTTC. Based on the CDR3 plus reference TRBV15 and TRBJ2-7, the full variable domain is DAMVIQNPRYQVTQFGKPVTLSCSQTLNHNVMYWYQQKSSQAPKLLFHYYDKDFNNEADTPDNFQSRRPNTSFCFLDIRSPGLGDTAMYLCATSFGLRDEQYFGPGTRLTVT.

V usage is TRBV10-3 and J usage is TRBJ2-1; D not resolved. This CDR3 has 13 residues. The V gene's germline CDR1 is ENHRY and CDR2 SYGVKD. Trimming left V 0 bases short and J 4 bases short, with 4 bases between. CDR3 protein: CAISESGYNEQFF. The DNA of the CDR3 is TGTGCCATCAGTGAGTCAGGATACAATGAGCAGTTCTTC.

This chain connects TRBV27 to TRBJ2-3; no firm D call. V lost 5 bases and J 4 bases, leaving 13 bases between the germline ends. CDR1 is MNHEY, CDR2 SMNVEV, per germline (reference sequence). The CDR3 covers 14 residues. CDR3 in DNA: TGTGCCAGCAGTCCTTATAAACGGCCAGATACGCAGTATTTT. This translates into CASSPYKRPDTQYF.

The rearrangement links TRBV7-3 to TRBJ2-1; 7 positions match TRBD2. The CDR3 has 15 amino acids. Germline V gene sequence: CDR1 SGHTA, CDR2 FQGTGA. V lost 3 bases and J lost 7; bases outside the gene matches: 9. Here the CDR3 reads CASSLMTGGRNEQFF. As DNA, the CDR3 is TGTGCCAGCAGCTTGATGACGGGAGGCAGAAATGAGCAGTTCTTC. Complete variable domain (other parts from reference TRBV7-3 and TRBJ2-1): GAGVSQTPSNKVTEKGKYVELRCDPISGHTALYWYRQSLGQGPEFLIYFQGTGAADDSGLPNDRFFAVRPEGSVSTLKIQRTERGDSAVYLCASSLMTGGRNEQFFGPGTRLTVL.

Only a few counts were recorded for this clone. V and J are TRBV5-1 and TRBJ1-1, with unresolved D. CDR1 and CDR2 from the germline V gene are SGHRS and YFSETQ. Deletions cut 0 bases from V and 5 bases from J, with 8 bases between. The CDR3 runs 13 residues. The CDR3 nucleotides are TGCGCCAGCAGCTTGGACCTGGGGACTGAAGCTTTCTTT. As protein: CASSLDLGTEAFF.

For this clone: Other DNA sequences in the sample encode the same CDR3. The chain employs TRBV6-5 and TRBJ2-7, with 9 nucleotides matching TRBD1. The germline CDR1 and CDR2 sequences are MNHEY and SVGAGI. After removal of 7 bases from V and 3 bases from J, the junction contained 4 bases not matched to a gene. The CDR3 runs 13 residues. CDR3 residues: CASTPGQGYEQYF. The CDR3 coding sequence is TGTGCCAGCACCCCGGGACAGGGCTACGAGCAGTACTTC.

The V and J genes are TRBV19 and TRBJ2-5; D is perhaps TRBD2 (5 bases). The CDR3 extends over 14 amino acids. The V end was cut by 4 bases, the J end by 1 base, with 10 bases between. Germline CDR1 reads LNHDA; CDR2 reads SQIVND (reference sequence). The CDR3 loop is CASSTRARQETQYF. CDR3 nucleotide sequence: TGTGCCAGTAGTACGAGGGCCCGCCAAGAGACCCAGTACTTC.